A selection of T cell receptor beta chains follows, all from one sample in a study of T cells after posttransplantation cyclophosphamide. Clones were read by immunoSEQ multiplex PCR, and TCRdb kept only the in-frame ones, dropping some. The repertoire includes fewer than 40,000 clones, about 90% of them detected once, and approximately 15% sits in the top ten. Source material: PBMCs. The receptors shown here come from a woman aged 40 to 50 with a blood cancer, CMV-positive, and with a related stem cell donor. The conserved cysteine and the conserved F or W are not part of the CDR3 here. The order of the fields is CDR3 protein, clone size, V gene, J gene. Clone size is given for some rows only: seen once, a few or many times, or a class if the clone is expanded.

ASSSNYNEQF	NA	TRBV7-2	TRBJ2-1
ASSPVQGYQPQH	NA	TRBV27	TRBJ1-5
ASPGQGNTEAF	NA	TRBV28	TRBJ1-1
ASMQRHGELF	NA	TRBV27	TRBJ2-2
ASSQPALAYT	NA	TRBV4-1	TRBJ1-2
ASSVGGPGYEQY	NA	TRBV9	TRBJ2-7
ASQTGTTNEKLF	NA	TRBV19	TRBJ1-4
ASILRYGELTEAF	NA	TRBV5-5	TRBJ1-1
ASSLVASYNEQF	NA	TRBV14	TRBJ2-1
ASSPRQEINYGYT	once	TRBV18	TRBJ1-2
ASSRQTVLPGGTGELF	NA	TRBV7-9	TRBJ2-2
ASSPPHRGPGANVLT	NA	TRBV4-1	TRBJ2-6
ASSHVRGHGTGELF	NA	TRBV4-1	TRBJ2-2
ASSERGGGYNEQF	NA	TRBV6-1	TRBJ2-1
ASSSSRGLPYEQY	NA	TRBV5-1	TRBJ2-7
ASRGGASGYT	once	TRBV6-1	TRBJ1-2
ASSAGGHTDTQY	NA	TRBV6-1	TRBJ2-3
ASSEYREGDEQF	NA	TRBV2	TRBJ2-1
ASSAADRFGAF	NA	TRBV7-9	TRBJ1-1
ASSQTGGDTEAF	few	TRBV5-6	TRBJ1-1
ASRSTAFSNQPQH	NA	TRBV6-1	TRBJ1-5
ASSPLAGGPDTQY	NA	TRBV4-2	TRBJ2-3
ASSIGLQGTEKLF	large	TRBV19	TRBJ1-4
ASSLLAGGQETQY	NA	TRBV27	TRBJ2-5
ASSEVAGATLAKLF	NA	TRBV2	TRBJ1-4
ATSTLAGATDTQY	NA	TRBV15	TRBJ2-3
ASSIIGTSGGVGTDTQY	NA	TRBV19	TRBJ2-3
ASSTRTGLMRKLF	NA	TRBV28	TRBJ1-4
ASKSPAGDIGELF	NA	TRBV19	TRBJ2-2